Given below is one T cell receptor (beta chain) in context. No antigen is known for it. No much larger clone is present one base from it, and per-base qualities are unavailable. Explained via the paper, the treatment or condition label denotes: randomized to nivolumab then ipilimumab (arm A) or the reverse (arm B). No trial patient had received prior DNA-damaging chemotherapy. On a FACS Aria II flow cytometer, live CD3+CD8+ cells that were negative for CD19 and CD56 were sorted from thawed PBMCs. Samples came from patients with melanoma in CheckMate 064, a randomized, open-label phase II trial of sequential checkpoint blockade. Leukapheresis was used to collect peripheral blood mononuclear cells, which were then purified with Ficoll-Paque and frozen in human serum with roughly 9% DMSO. Right after sorting, the blood CD3+CD8+ cells were verified to be >95% pure, and DNA extraction followed. TCRbeta CDR3 regions were immunosequenced from genomic DNA with the immunoSEQ Assay. Before high-throughput sequencing, the genomic DNA was amplified using bias-controlled multiplex PCR. For the original study's pipeline: To quantify the absolute abundance of each unique TCRbeta CDR3 region, the sequences were collapsed and filtered. Clonality, defined as 1 minus Pielou's evenness, was calculated using only productive rearrangements. A previously published method was used to identify clones with significantly greater frequencies in on-treatment samples than in baseline samples. The source is immuneACCESS, and TCRdb retained only in-frame sequences with V and J called. Part of the clones is not carried over; for the studies checked, unresolved V genes explain less than half of this, and the remainder is unexplained. V, J and clone size are those of that table, while D and trimming were read from the DNA. Present in this sample are 14,000 or so clones, approximately 80% of which were seen just once. Of the sample, approximately 28% is held by the ten largest clones.

The sample originates from a study of sequential checkpoint blockade in melanoma (dated by TCRdb to the late 2010s). Context from the whole study: In a 1:1 randomization, patients received either first-line nivolumab then ipilimumab (arm A) or ipilimumab then nivolumab (arm B). Maintenance nivolumab came after both trial sequences.

Study-wide findings and limitations: The model for predicting response that combines TCR metrics with mutation burden needs to be validated in larger, independent patient cohorts.

This specimen consisted of CD8+ T cells sorted from blood (inferred from file names), obtained from a patient given nivolumab and ipilimumab in sequence. The TCR sequence derives from a human donor with melanoma.

The CDR3 reads CASSESGGYNEQFF. The DNA reads as follows: TGCGCCAGCAGTGAGTCAGGCGGTTACAATGAGCAGTTCTTC. Recombination connected TRBV10-1 to TRBJ2-1; the D gene assignment is ambiguous. V and J lose 0 bases and 4 bases, and a span of 7 bases separates them. The CDR3 measures 14 amino acids from cysteine to phenylalanine. Only the CDR3 DNA stays, 42 bases, in frame from base 1. CDR1 is given as WNHNN and CDR2 as SYGVQD, both from the germline V gene (reference sequence).